Each of the 9 T cell receptor beta chains below was sequenced from the same sample in a study of shared T cell receptors in the human thymus. Sequenced by immunoSEQ multiplex PCR; TCRdb stores in-frame clones only, minus some. The repertoire consists of 600,000 or so clones, with more than 70% occurring once and the leading ten covering 0.0094%. This same sample was also part of a study on human thymus T cells.

The sequenced sample was thymocytes. These receptors all stem from a boy less than two years old with a congenital heart defect.

V gene TRBV5-1 combines with J gene TRBJ1-4, with 9 nucleotides matching TRBD1. V gave up 5 bases and J gave up 5 bases; unmatched junction bases: 7. This CDR3 has 15 amino acids. CDR1 and CDR2 from the germline V gene are SGHRS and YFSETQ. The CDR3 loop reads CASSLHGQGNEKLFF. CDR3 bases: TGCGCCAGCAGTTTGCATGGACAGGGGAATGAAAAACTGTTTTTT.

J is TRBJ2-1 and V is TRBV6-5, with TRBD2 matching 8 bases. Trimming cost V 6 bases and J 2 bases; bases outside gene matches: 3. Germline-derived CDR1 and CDR2 are MNHEY and SVGAGI. The CDR3 length is 14 residues. The CDR3 sequence is CASRYSGAYNEQFF. The CDR3 nucleotides read TGTGCCAGCAGATATAGCGGGGCCTACAATGAGCAGTTCTTC.

This chain uses TRBV6-1 with TRBJ1-5; D might be TRBD1 (5 bases). With 0 bases removed from V and 4 bases from J, the gap between germline ends came to 13 bases. CDR1 and CDR2 from the germline V gene are MNHNS and SASEGT. The CDR3 has 16 amino acids. The CDR3 loop reads CASSEALIGGNQPQHF. The CDR3 coding sequence is TGTGCCAGCAGTGAAGCGCTTATCGGGGGGAATCAGCCCCAGCATTTT.

This clone was seen a handful of times. The sample contains more than one DNA sequence encoding this CDR3. The chain employs TRBV6-5 and TRBJ2-7; a weak D match, TRBD2 (5 bases). Per the germline V gene, CDR1 is MNHEY and CDR2 is SVGAGI. The V and J ends lost 4 bases and 5 bases respectively, with 9 bases between them. The CDR3 has 12 residues. The CDR3 loop reads CASSSPGNEQYF. The CDR3, as DNA: TGTGCCAGCAGTTCCCCCGGGAACGAGCAGTACTTC.

This clone was seen more than once but under ten times. CDR3 amino acids: CASSQGQSETQYF. CDR3 nucleotide sequence: TGCGCCAGCAGCCAAGGGCAGTCAGAGACCCAGTACTTC. The V and J genes are TRBV4-1 and TRBJ2-5; D uncertain. CDR3 length: 13 amino acids. Trimming pared 1 base from V and 4 bases from J, leaving 7 bases between. The germline V gene has CDR1 MGHRA and CDR2 YSYEKL.

This clone appeared once. CDR3: CASSILKDRGSDQPQHF. As DNA, the CDR3 is TGTGCCAGTAGTATCCTAAAAGACAGGGGCTCTGATCAGCCCCAGCATTTT. V and J are TRBV19 and TRBJ1-5, with 8 positions matching TRBD1. J was trimmed by 5 bases and V by 3 bases; bases with no gene match: 12. Germline CDR1 and CDR2: LNHDA and SQIVND (reference sequence). There are 17 residues in the CDR3.

V is TRBV29-1 and J is TRBJ1-1; 7 positions match TRBD1. J was trimmed by 0 bases and V by 3 bases; bases with no gene match: 10. The CDR3 totals 16 residues. Germline V CDR1 and CDR2: SQVTM, ANQGSEA. CDR3 nucleotides: TGCAGCGTTGACCACTTAGACAGGGCTGTGAACACTGAAGCTTTCTTT. Protein sequence: CSVDHLDRAVNTEAFF.

The chain joins TRBV30 to TRBJ2-1, with 9 positions matching TRBD2. The V gene end was trimmed by 4 bases and the J gene end by 8 bases; junction bases not matched to a gene: 12. The germline V gene encodes CDR1 GTSNPN and CDR2 SVGIG (reference sequence). CDR3 size: 15 residues. CDR3 in amino acids: CAWTSPSGIIDEQFF. CDR3 bases: TGTGCCTGGACCTCACCTAGCGGGATCATCGATGAGCAGTTCTTC.

J is TRBJ2-1 and V is TRBV5-1, with D possibly being TRBD1 (5 bases). Germline V lookup: CDR1 SGHRS, CDR2 YFSETQ. V shed 0 bases and J shed 5 bases, with 12 bases lying between them. This CDR3 has 15 amino acids. The chain's CDR3 is CASSLVGPANNEQFF. CDR3 bases: TGCGCCAGCAGCTTGGTGGGGCCTGCCAACAATGAGCAGTTCTTC.